One and the same sample provided the 21 T cell receptor beta chains below, sequenced in a study of blood T cell repertoires in COVID-19. The assay was immunoSEQ multiplex PCR, and TCRdb's table has in-frame clones only and misses some. Here the sample spans around 250,000 clones, around 87% being singletons. Sample: PBMCs or T cells enriched from blood (not recorded which). The origin of the receptors is a woman aged 45-65 years who had recovered from COVID-19.

This chain links TRBV29-1 with TRBJ2-3; tentatively, D is TRBD2 (5 bases). V shed 6 bases and J shed 0 bases, with 22 bases lying between them. The CDR3 spans 17 residues. CDR1 is SQVTM, CDR2 ANQGSEA, per germline. The CDR3 loop reads CSVDGLAVATSTDTQYF. CDR3 sequence (DNA): TGCAGCGTCGACGGACTTGCAGTAGCGACTAGCACAGATACGCAGTATTTT.

The V and J genes are TRBV25-1 and TRBJ2-5, with TRBD1 matching 9 bases. Germline CDR1 MGHDK, CDR2 SYGVNS. Trimming at V came to 4 bases and at J to 5 bases, leaving 5 bases not matched to a gene. This CDR3 is built from 14 residues. The DNA for the CDR3 is TGTGCCAGCAGTGCGGGGGACAGGGTCGAGACCCAGTACTTC. It codes for CASSAGDRVETQYF.

The chain has TRBV7-2 and TRBJ1-3, with 8 bases fitting TRBD1. CDR3 length equals 15 residues. Germline trimming cut 6 bases from V and 2 bases from J; bases unmatched to any gene: 6. Germline CDR1 and CDR2: SGHTA and FQGNSA. The DNA of the CDR3 is TGTGCCAGCAGGGGACAGGCTTTCGCTGGAAACACCATATATTTT. As protein: CASRGQAFAGNTIYF.

This chain connects TRBV30 to TRBJ1-2; D is ambiguous. Germline V CDR1 and CDR2: GTSNPN, SVGIG (reference sequence). The CDR3 runs to 13 residues. The V gene lost 2 bases and the J gene lost 1 base, with 8 bases spanning the gap. The CDR3 loop is CAWSHSNNYGYTF. The DNA for the CDR3 is TGTGCCTGGAGTCACAGCAATAACTATGGCTACACCTTC.

V and J are TRBV20-1 and TRBJ1-6, with unresolved D. The V end lost 3 bases, the J end lost 10 bases, and 7 bases lay between the germline ends. CDR1 and CDR2 from the germline V gene are DFQATT and SNEGSKA (reference sequence). This CDR3 spans 11 amino acids. This chain's CDR3 is CSASGESPLHF. The CDR3 coding sequence is TGCAGTGCTAGTGGAGAGTCACCCCTCCACTTT.

The DNA of the CDR3 is TGTGCCAGCAGTATACGGACAGGGACTGACTATGGCTACACCTTC. This sequence encodes CASSIRTGTDYGYTF. This chain connects TRBV6-5 to TRBJ1-2; 8 positions agree with TRBD1. Germline CDR1 MNHEY, CDR2 SVGAGI. J was trimmed by 3 bases and V by 5 bases; bases with no gene match: 8. The CDR3 runs 15 residues.

The chain is built from TRBV6-5 and TRBJ2-7, with 7 bases identical to TRBD2. This CDR3 contains 12 residues. Trimming took 11 bases from V and 9 from J; bases not matched to a gene: 13. The germline V gene has CDR1 MNHEY and CDR2 SVGAGI. This CDR3 is CASGRGGFAQYF. In nucleotides, the CDR3 is TGTGCCTCTGGTCGGGGAGGGTTCGCGCAGTACTTC.

The chain combines TRBV6-5 with TRBJ2-1; 7 bases are shared with TRBD2. CDR3 length: 12 residues. The trim removed 11 bases at V and 8 bases at J, leaving 9 bases unmatched. The V gene's germline CDR1 is MNHEY and CDR2 SVGAGI. The CDR3 loop is CAGGRTSDEQFF. The CDR3 region has the DNA TGTGCCGGGGGTAGGACTAGTGATGAGCAGTTCTTC.

This sequence joins TRBV5-4 and TRBJ2-7; D unresolved. The CDR3 has 13 residues. The germline V and J ends were trimmed by 1 base and 0 bases, with 5 bases remaining between them. Germline V gene lookup returns CDR1 SGHNT and CDR2 YYREEE (reference sequence). In DNA form, the CDR3 reads TGTGCCAGCAGCTTGACAGCCTCCTACGAGCAGTACTTC. As protein: CASSLTASYEQYF.

The chain couples TRBV28 to TRBJ1-5; D is ambiguous. Germline CDR1 is MDHEN and CDR2 is SYDVKM. Trimming stripped 1 base from V and 3 bases from J, with 4 bases between. The CDR3 is made up of 13 amino acids. CDR3 nucleotides: TGTGCCAGCAGTTTATCTTCCAATCAGCCCCAGCATTTT. Protein: CASSLSSNQPQHF.

The chain employs TRBV5-6 and TRBJ2-7; 8 nucleotides line up with TRBD2. The CDR3 extends over 14 amino acids. From germline, CDR1 is SGHDT and CDR2 YYEEEE. Trimming took 2 bases from V and 3 from J; bases not matched to a gene: 4. The CDR3 loop reads CASSLAGENYEQYF. Written as DNA, the CDR3 is TGTGCCAGCAGCTTAGCGGGGGAGAACTACGAGCAGTACTTC.

The chain is built from TRBV5-1 and TRBJ1-2; D may be TRBD1 (5 bases). Germline assignment: CDR1 SGHRS and CDR2 YFSETQ. This CDR3 is 11 amino acids long. V was shortened by 0 bases and J by 8 bases, with 5 bases between the two germline ends. The CDR3 sequence: CASSLGQGYTF. The CDR3 coding sequence is TGCGCCAGCAGCTTGGGACAGGGCTACACCTTC.

The J gene is TRBJ2-2, the V gene TRBV30, with D uncertain. V gave up 0 bases and J gave up 5 bases, with 4 bases separating them. Germline V gives CDR1 GTSNPN, CDR2 SVGIG (reference sequence). The CDR3 is 12 residues long. The CDR3 loop reads CAWSVRTGELFF. CDR3 DNA sequence: TGTGCCTGGAGTGTTCGGACCGGGGAGCTGTTTTTT.

This clone has just one count. The gene calls are TRBV6-2 or TRBV6-3 and TRBJ1-2; D is undetermined. Trimming cost V 6 bases and J 3 bases, with 23 bases left between them. The V gene's germline CDR1 is MNHEY and CDR2 SVGEGT. The CDR3 extends over 17 amino acids. CDR3 amino acids: CASSRSSGIPKDYGYTF. The CDR3 bases are TGTGCCAGCAGCAGATCATCCGGGATCCCGAAGGACTATGGCTACACCTTC.

This clone was seen once. The V gene is TRBV19, the J gene TRBJ2-3; 9 bases line up with TRBD2. The germline V gene encodes CDR1 LNHDA and CDR2 SQIVND (reference sequence). V trimming: 5 bases; J trimming: 6 bases; junction bases outside the gene matches: 6. The CDR3 spans 14 residues. The CDR3 DNA reads TGTGCCAGTAGTGCTCTAGCGGGGACGGATACGCAGTATTTT. It yields the protein CASSALAGTDTQYF.

This clone was detected once. In DNA form, the CDR3 reads TGTGCCAGCAGCCAAGAGGCTAGCGGAACGAGAAGGCAGTACTTC. This encodes CASSQEASGTRRQYF. V usage is TRBV4-2 and J usage is TRBJ2-7; 7 nucleotides agree with TRBD2. The CDR3 is made up of 15 amino acids. Germline CDR1 and CDR2: LGHNA and YNFKEQ. V shed 0 bases, J shed 9 bases, and the junction held 11 bases outside the gene matches.

This sequence joins TRBV27 and TRBJ2-2; 7 nucleotides agree with TRBD1. CDR1 and CDR2 (germline): MNHEY, SMNVEV (reference sequence). The CDR3 totals 15 residues. With V trimmed by 4 bases and J by 7 bases, 9 bases remained unmatched. CDR3 DNA: TGTGCCAGCAGTTCCGGCAGGGGGAATATCGGGGAGCTGTTTTTT. This encodes CASSSGRGNIGELFF.

This clone was recorded at least ten times. In the same sample, other DNA sequences code for this CDR3. The CDR3 is CASSLGGSNQPQHF. Written as DNA, the CDR3 is TGTGCCAGCAGCTTGGGAGGTAGCAATCAGCCCCAGCATTTT. The genes are TRBV5-4 and TRBJ1-5; the D is unclear. Per germline, CDR1 SGHNT and CDR2 YYREEE (reference sequence). Trimming shortened V by 0 bases and J by 0 bases, and 4 bases separated the two germline ends. The CDR3 spans 14 residues.

The table lists this clone with a count of one. The same CDR3 is also encoded by other DNA sequences in this sample. This rearrangement joins TRBV5-1 to TRBJ1-1; D ambiguous. The germline CDR1 and CDR2 sequences are SGHRS and YFSETQ. The CDR3 is 14 residues long. The V end was cut by 1 base, the J end by 1 base, with 8 bases between. The CDR3 DNA follows: TGCGCCAGCAGCTTGTCAGGTGCGAACACTGAAGCTTTCTTT. It is translated as CASSLSGANTEAFF.

The V and J genes are TRBV14 and TRBJ1-2; a possible D gene is TRBD1 (5 bases). The V gene's germline CDR1 is SGHDN and CDR2 FVKESK. Deletions cut 1 base from V and 5 bases from J, with 8 bases between. CDR3 length: 13 amino acids. CDR3 sequence reads: CASSQAGNYGYTF. The CDR3 DNA reads as TGTGCCAGCAGCCAAGCAGGGAATTATGGCTACACCTTC.

This chain uses TRBV30 with TRBJ1-1; 11 bases map to TRBD1. The ends lost 4 bases at V and 5 bases at J; junction bases unmatched: 3. CDR3 length equals 13 residues. Germline V gene lookup returns CDR1 GTSNPN and CDR2 SVGIG (reference sequence). This chain's CDR3 is CAWKGQGGTEAFF. The CDR3 DNA sequence: TGTGCCTGGAAGGGACAGGGGGGGACTGAAGCTTTCTTT.